This TCR beta chain was obtained from a study of blood T cell repertoires in COVID-19. Study-wide context: There were acute and convalescent COVID-19 samples, and they came from the United States, Italy and Spain. PBMCs, B-cell-depleted T cells, or T cells were the source of the cDNA or gDNA that made up the material.

Using immunoSEQ multiplex PCR, the repertoire was profiled, and TCRdb retains in-frame clones only, with some absent. The sample yields under 300,000 clones, around 90% seen once. The cohort comprised adults aged roughly 18 to 95 years residing in approximately 25 US areas. Each participant's cohort was designated according to participant-reported clinical history. CDR1 and CDR2 from the germline V gene are SEHNR and FQNEAQ (reference sequence). The CDR3 consists of 13 residues. The V end was cut by 5 bases, the J end by 1 base, with 8 bases between. The genes are TRBV7-9 and TRBJ1-1; D is ambiguous. This clonotype was obtained from a woman aged 40 to 55 who had recovered from COVID-19. The sample was PBMCs or T cells enriched from blood (not recorded which). The CDR3, as DNA: TGTGCCAGCAGCGGCGGCCGGAACACTGAAGCTTTCTTT. Encoded protein: CASSGGRNTEAFF. Based on the CDR3 plus reference TRBV7-9 and TRBJ1-1, the full variable domain is DTGVSQNPRHKITKRGQNVTFRCDPISEHNRLYWYRQTLGQGPEFLTYFQNEAQLEKSRLLSDRFSAERPKGSFSTLEIQRTEQGDSAMYLCASSGGRNTEAFFGQGTRLTVV.